One sample yielded the 22 T cell receptor beta chains listed below, sequenced in a study of blood T cell repertoires in COVID-19. Measured with immunoSEQ multiplex PCR; TCRdb has only the in-frame clones, and not every one. The sample lists fewer than 200,000 clones; 83% were seen once. Sequenced input: peripheral blood. The source of these receptors is a woman at least 80 years old with acute or convalescent COVID-19.

As DNA, the CDR3 is TGTGCCATCAAAGGGGGACAGGGGCGATCGGGTGATAATTACTCTGGAAACACCATATATTTT. It codes for CAIKGGQGRSGDNYSGNTIYF. The chain carries TRBV10-3 and TRBJ1-3, with TRBD1 identical over 10 bases. Germline assignment: CDR1 ENHRY and CDR2 SYGVKD. This CDR3 is 21 amino acids long. V shed 7 bases, J shed 0 bases, and the junction held 21 bases outside the gene matches.

Worth noting for this clone: This same CDR3 is encoded by further DNA sequences in the sample. V gene TRBV20-1 combines with J gene TRBJ1-2; D uncertain. Germline CDR1 and CDR2: DFQATT and SNEGSKA (reference sequence). With 3 bases removed from V and 2 bases from J, the gap between germline ends came to 4 bases. This CDR3 region has 11 residues. The CDR3 DNA reads as TGCAGTGCTAGTCCGAACTATGGCTACACCTTC. This sequence encodes CSASPNYGYTF.

The chain couples TRBV6-5 to TRBJ1-5, with a weak D call TRBD1 (6 bases). This CDR3 has 16 residues. V was pared by 4 bases and J by 4 bases, with 17 bases between. Germline V gene data show CDR1 as MNHEY and CDR2 as SVGAGI. The CDR3 here is CASSSRMSGTNQPQHF. As DNA, the CDR3 is TGTGCCAGCAGTTCCAGAATGTCGGGGACAAATCAGCCCCAGCATTTT.

The CDR3 coding sequence is TGTGCCAGCTCACCAAGGCTAGCGGGGACAAACACAGATACGCAGTATTTT. Translation: CASSPRLAGTNTDTQYF. The chain couples TRBV18 to TRBJ2-3; TRBD2 agrees at 9 bases. CDR1 and CDR2 (germline): KGHSH, LQKENI. The CDR3 length is 17 residues. Trimming at V came to 2 bases and at J to 2 bases, leaving 8 bases not matched to a gene.

The chain carries TRBV3-1 (or the pseudogene TRBV3-2) and TRBJ2-1; 8 bases map to TRBD2. The CDR3 spans 14 residues. V gave up 0 bases and J gave up 7 bases; unmatched junction bases: 2. In germline, CDR1 is LGHDT, CDR2 YNNKEL (reference sequence). The CDR3 region has the DNA TGTGCCAGCAGCCAAGACCGCGGGGGGAATGAGCAGTTCTTC. Protein sequence: CASSQDRGGNEQFF.

This clone was observed many times. The chain combines TRBV4-3 with TRBJ2-1; TRBD2 aligns across 8 bases. J was trimmed by 8 bases and V by 1 base; bases with no gene match: 13. Germline CDR1 and CDR2: LGHNA and YSLEER. The CDR3 sequence is 17 residues long. The chain's CDR3 is CASSQVDSGSNRDEQFF. CDR3 nucleotides: TGCGCCAGCAGCCAAGTTGACAGCGGGAGTAATAGGGATGAGCAGTTCTTC.

The chain links TRBV7-3 to TRBJ2-1; D is unclear. Germline lookup yields CDR1 SGHTA and CDR2 FQGTGA. The CDR3 runs to 14 residues. V was shortened by 2 bases and J by 10 bases, with 15 bases between the two germline ends. The CDR3: CASSLANSGGEQFF. The DNA for the CDR3 is TGTGCCAGCAGCTTAGCGAACAGTGGTGGCGAGCAGTTCTTC.

The gene calls are TRBV3-1 (or the pseudogene TRBV3-2) and TRBJ2-3, with 9 positions matching TRBD1. V was clipped by 1 base and J by 6 bases; unmatched bases: 5. The CDR3 has 15 amino acids. The germline CDR1 and CDR2 sequences are LGHDT and YNNKEL (reference sequence). CDR3 sequence: CASSQGGTGMDTQYF. In DNA form, the CDR3 reads TGTGCCAGCAGCCAAGGAGGGACAGGGATGGATACGCAGTATTTT.

The J gene is TRBJ2-7, the V gene TRBV14, with D maybe TRBD2 (7 bases). The CDR3 loop spans 14 amino acids. The germline V gene encodes CDR1 SGHDN and CDR2 FVKESK. Trimming cost V 5 bases and J 3 bases, with 14 bases left between them. CDR3 nucleotide sequence: TGTGCCAGCAGCTGGGGGGGGCGCGACTACGAGCAGTACTTC. Encoded protein: CASSWGGRDYEQYF.

The chain joins TRBV12-5 to TRBJ2-1; TRBD2 agrees at 8 bases. V shed 4 bases, J shed 5 bases, and the junction held 4 bases outside the gene matches. Looked up from germline, CDR1 is LGHNT and CDR2 is FRNRAP. The CDR3 runs to 14 residues. DNA for the CDR3: TGTGCTAGTGGTTCCATAGCGGGAAACAATGAGCAGTTCTTC. This translates into CASGSIAGNNEQFF.

V gene TRBV5-1 combines with J gene TRBJ2-7; D might be TRBD1 (6 bases). V lost 4 bases, J lost 0 bases, and 17 bases lay in between. CDR1 and CDR2 from the germline V gene are SGHRS and YFSETQ. The CDR3 contains 16 residues. The CDR3 reads CASSGGLQGRSYEQYF. The CDR3 nucleotides are TGCGCCAGCAGCGGGGGTTTACAGGGACGCTCCTACGAGCAGTACTTC.

This clone is medium-sized by share. V is TRBV4-2 and J is TRBJ2-3, with D perhaps TRBD2 (6 bases). V lost 0 bases and J lost 1, with 11 bases in between. There are 16 residues in the CDR3. Per the germline V gene, CDR1 is LGHNA and CDR2 is YNFKEQ. CDR3 region: CASSQDRGTGTDTQYF. CDR3 sequence (DNA): TGTGCCAGCAGCCAAGACCGGGGGACGGGCACAGATACGCAGTATTTT.

The J gene is TRBJ2-1, the V gene TRBV11-3, with TRBD1 matching 9 bases. The CDR3 totals 16 residues. Per germline, CDR1 SGHNT and CDR2 YENEEA. Trimming at V came to 2 bases and at J to 7 bases, leaving 9 bases not matched to a gene. The CDR3 DNA sequence: TGTGCCAGCAGCTTATCGAGGACAGGGGTCCAGAATGAGCAGTTCTTC. Translation gives CASSLSRTGVQNEQFF.

The genes are TRBV6-2 or TRBV6-3 and TRBJ2-1; 9 nucleotides align to TRBD2. This CDR3 comprises 16 residues. From germline, CDR1 is MNHEY and CDR2 SVGEGT. Trimming took 3 bases from V and 8 from J; bases not matched to a gene: 11. Here the CDR3 reads CASSYGSAGGQHEQFF. CDR3 nucleotides: TGTGCCAGCAGTTATGGCTCAGCGGGAGGACAACATGAGCAGTTCTTC.

For the CDR3, the DNA is TGTGCCAGCAGAGCCGGGACAGGGGAAAGTCGTAGCACCGGGGAGCTGTTTTTT. Translated, it gives CASRAGTGESRSTGELFF. The J gene is TRBJ2-2, the V gene TRBV28; 10 bases are shared with TRBD1. The V and J ends lost 6 bases and 4 bases, in that order; junction bases with no gene match: 14. The germline CDR1 and CDR2 sequences are MDHEN and SYDVKM. The CDR3 sequence is 18 residues long.

This chain links TRBV4-3 with TRBJ1-6; 7 nucleotides align to TRBD1. Germline V gene lookup returns CDR1 LGHNA and CDR2 YSLEER. The CDR3 covers 15 residues. Trimming at V came to 1 base and at J to 7 bases, leaving 4 bases not matched to a gene. CDR3 in DNA: TGCGCCAGCAGCCAAGGCCCGGGACAGAATTCACCCCTCCACTTT. Amino acid sequence: CASSQGPGQNSPLHF.

This clone was detected only a few times. This chain uses TRBV29-1 with TRBJ2-1, with 10 bases fitting TRBD2. Germline CDR1 and CDR2: SQVTM and ANQGSEA. The CDR3 loop spans 15 amino acids. V shed 4 bases, J shed 6 bases, and the junction held 9 bases outside the gene matches. CDR3 sequence (DNA): TGCAGCGTTGGAGGGGGGCTAGCGGGAGTCAATGAGCAGTTCTTC. Its translation: CSVGGGLAGVNEQFF.

A single count supports this clone. The rearrangement joins TRBV19 to TRBJ1-1; a possible D gene is TRBD1 (5 bases). V was clipped by 10 bases and J by 4 bases, with 16 bases between them. The length of the CDR3 is 13 residues. CDR1 and CDR2 from the germline V gene are LNHDA and SQIVND (reference sequence). For the CDR3, the DNA is TGTGCCACTACGGGGGGAGGGATCACTGAAGCTTTCTTT. This codes for CATTGGGITEAFF. Based on the CDR3 plus reference TRBV19 and TRBJ1-1, the full variable domain is DGGITQSPKYLFRKEGQNVTLSCEQNLNHDAMYWYRQDPGQGLRLIYYSQIVNDFQKGDIAEGYSVSREKKESFPLTVTSAQKNPTAFYLCATTGGGITEAFFGQGTRLTVV.

V is TRBV15 and J is TRBJ2-1; no firm D call. The CDR3 length is 15 residues. V lost 5 bases and J lost 0, with 11 bases in between. Germline lookup yields CDR1 LNHNV and CDR2 YYDKDF (reference sequence). For the CDR3, the DNA is TGTGCCACCAGCCAAGATCGGAGCTCCTACAATGAGCAGTTCTTC. It is translated as CATSQDRSSYNEQFF. The variable domain in full, completed from reference TRBV15 and TRBJ2-1, reads DAMVIQNPRYQVTQFGKPVTLSCSQTLNHNVMYWYQQKSSQAPKLLFHYYDKDFNNEADTPDNFQSRRPNTSFCFLDIRSPGLGDTAMYLCATSQDRSSYNEQFFGPGTRLTVL.

The chain joins TRBV5-1 to TRBJ2-2; D is perhaps TRBD1 (6 bases). V was pared by 3 bases and J by 5 bases, with 11 bases between. Germline assignment: CDR1 SGHRS and CDR2 YFSETQ. The CDR3 has 14 amino acids. For the CDR3, the DNA is TGCGCCAGCAGCTACTACAGGGAGACCGGGGAGCTGTTTTTT. This sequence encodes CASSYYRETGELFF.

The chain is built from TRBV25-1 and TRBJ2-5; D is undetermined. Trimming cost V 3 bases and J 1 base, with 9 bases left between them. This CDR3 region has 14 residues. CDR1 MGHDK and CDR2 SYGVNS come from the germline V gene. The CDR3 bases are TGTGCCAGCAGTGATTTGGTAGTCCAAGAGACCCAGTACTTC. It yields the protein CASSDLVVQETQYF.

The chain is built from TRBV5-1 and TRBJ2-1; TRBD2 matches at 8 bases. The CDR3 loop spans 14 amino acids. The V gene's germline CDR1 is SGHRS and CDR2 YFSETQ. V was pared by 3 bases and J by 8 bases, with 7 bases of the junction left unmatched. The chain's CDR3 is CASSSTPGGYEQFF. As DNA, the CDR3 is TGCGCCAGCAGCTCCACCCCGGGGGGGTATGAGCAGTTCTTC.